The 7 T cell receptor beta chains below come from one sample, sequenced in a study of blood T cell repertoires in COVID-19. This table comes from immunoSEQ multiplex PCR, and its TCRdb copy is limited to in-frame clones, with some not included. The sample records fewer than 250,000 clones, approximately 89% being singletons. What was sequenced was PBMCs or T cells enriched from blood (not recorded which). The receptor source for this set is a woman in her 30s who had been exposed to COVID-19.

This rearrangement joins TRBV5-1 to TRBJ2-1, with 8 nucleotides matching TRBD1. Unmatched junction bases numbered 6, after V lost 4 bases and J lost 0 bases. The CDR3 sequence is 16 residues long. Germline CDR1 and CDR2: SGHRS and YFSETQ. The CDR3 reads CASSVGQASSYNEQFF. As DNA, the CDR3 is TGCGCCAGCAGCGTGGGACAGGCGAGCTCCTACAATGAGCAGTTCTTC. The full variable domain, rest sourced from reference TRBV5-1 and TRBJ2-1, is KAGVTQTPRYLIKTRGQQVTLSCSPISGHRSVSWYQQTPGQGLQFLFEYFSETQRNKGNFPGRFSGRQFSNSRSEMNVSTLELGDSALYLCASSVGQASSYNEQFFGPGTRLTVL.

The genes are TRBV5-6 and TRBJ1-1; TRBD1 might be the D (6 bases). Germline V gene sequence: CDR1 SGHDT, CDR2 YYEEEE. The CDR3 runs to 17 residues. Trimming took off 7 bases at V and 1 base at J, with 23 bases between the two ends. The CDR3, as DNA: TGTGCCAGCCTTACTTTAGGGACACGACTCGCGAACACTGAAGCTTTCTTT. Translating gives CASLTLGTRLANTEAFF. Full variable domain (outside the CDR3, taken from reference TRBV5-6 and TRBJ1-1): DAGVTQSPTHLIKTRGQQVTLRCSPKSGHDTVSWYQQALGQGPQFIFQYYEEEERQRGNFPDRFSGHQFPNYSSELNVNALLLGDSALYLCASLTLGTRLANTEAFFGQGTRLTVV.

The chain links TRBV19 to TRBJ2-2, with 7 bases fitting TRBD2. Germline CDR1 and CDR2: LNHDA and SQIVND (reference sequence). The CDR3 totals 14 residues. J lost 2 bases, V lost 5 bases, and 2 bases had no gene match. CDR3 in DNA: TGTGCCAGTAGTCCAGCGGGAAACACCGGGGAGCTGTTTTTT. This codes for CASSPAGNTGELFF.

The chain combines TRBV29-1 with TRBJ2-7, with 8 bases lining up with TRBD2. The CDR3 covers 15 residues. Losses at the gene ends were 6 bases for V and 6 bases for J; bases not matched to a gene: 16. Germline lookup yields CDR1 SQVTM and CDR2 ANQGSEA. The CDR3 here is CSVIPQREQLREQYF. CDR3 coding DNA: TGCAGCGTAATACCGCAGCGGGAGCAGCTACGCGAGCAGTACTTC.

This clone showed up just once. The chain links TRBV10-3 to TRBJ2-5; 7 nucleotides match TRBD2. The CDR3 totals 14 residues. The V and J ends lost 7 bases and 5 bases, in that order; junction bases with no gene match: 10. The germline CDR1 and CDR2 sequences are ENHRY and SYGVKD. The CDR3 loop is CAIKGGSGGETQYF. The DNA of the CDR3 is TGTGCCATCAAGGGAGGGTCCGGAGGGGAGACCCAGTACTTC.

The genes are TRBV10-1 and TRBJ1-1; D not resolved. The germline V gene encodes CDR1 WNHNN and CDR2 SYGVQD (reference sequence). Deletions cut 0 bases from V and 4 bases from J, with 12 bases between. The CDR3 runs to 15 residues. The CDR3 DNA follows: TGCGCCAGCAGTGAGTCGGCGGCCCCTGGCACTGAAGCTTTCTTT. Translated, it gives CASSESAAPGTEAFF.

This chain joins TRBV5-1 and TRBJ2-7, with TRBD1 as a possible D gene (7 bases). The ends were cut back, 0 bases at V and 5 bases at J, with 15 bases in the middle. This CDR3 is 15 amino acids long. Germline V gene data show CDR1 as SGHRS and CDR2 as YFSETQ. The CDR3: CASSLEEGAMNEQYF. DNA for the CDR3: TGCGCCAGCAGCTTGGAGGAGGGGGCAATGAACGAGCAGTACTTC.